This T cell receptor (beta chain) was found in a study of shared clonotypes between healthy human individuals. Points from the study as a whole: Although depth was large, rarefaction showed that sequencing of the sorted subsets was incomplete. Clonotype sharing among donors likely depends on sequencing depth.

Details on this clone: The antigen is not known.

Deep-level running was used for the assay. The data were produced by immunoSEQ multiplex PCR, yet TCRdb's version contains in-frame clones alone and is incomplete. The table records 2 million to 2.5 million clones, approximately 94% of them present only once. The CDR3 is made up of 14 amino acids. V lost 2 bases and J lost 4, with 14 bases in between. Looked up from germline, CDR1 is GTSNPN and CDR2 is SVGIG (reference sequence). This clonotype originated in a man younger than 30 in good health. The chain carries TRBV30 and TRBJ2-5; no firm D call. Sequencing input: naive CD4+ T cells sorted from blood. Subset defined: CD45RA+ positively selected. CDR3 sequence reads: CAWSPKDITETQYF. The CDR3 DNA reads TGTGCCTGGAGTCCTAAAGACATAACAGAGACCCAGTACTTC.